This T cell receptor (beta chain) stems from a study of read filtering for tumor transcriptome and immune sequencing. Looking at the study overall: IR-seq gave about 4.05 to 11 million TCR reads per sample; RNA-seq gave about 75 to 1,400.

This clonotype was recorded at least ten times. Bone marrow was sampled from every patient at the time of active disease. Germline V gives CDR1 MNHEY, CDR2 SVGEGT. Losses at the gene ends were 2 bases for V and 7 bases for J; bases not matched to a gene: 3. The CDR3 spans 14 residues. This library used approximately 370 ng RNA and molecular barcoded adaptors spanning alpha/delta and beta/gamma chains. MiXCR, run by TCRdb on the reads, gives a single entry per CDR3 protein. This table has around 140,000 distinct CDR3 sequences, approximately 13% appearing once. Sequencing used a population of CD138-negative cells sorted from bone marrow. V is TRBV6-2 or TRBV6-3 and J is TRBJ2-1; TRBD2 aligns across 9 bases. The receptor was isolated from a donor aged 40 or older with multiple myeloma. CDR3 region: CASSYLAGRNEQFF. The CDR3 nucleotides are TGTGCCAGCAGTTACCTAGCGGGAAGGAATGAGCAGTTCTTC.